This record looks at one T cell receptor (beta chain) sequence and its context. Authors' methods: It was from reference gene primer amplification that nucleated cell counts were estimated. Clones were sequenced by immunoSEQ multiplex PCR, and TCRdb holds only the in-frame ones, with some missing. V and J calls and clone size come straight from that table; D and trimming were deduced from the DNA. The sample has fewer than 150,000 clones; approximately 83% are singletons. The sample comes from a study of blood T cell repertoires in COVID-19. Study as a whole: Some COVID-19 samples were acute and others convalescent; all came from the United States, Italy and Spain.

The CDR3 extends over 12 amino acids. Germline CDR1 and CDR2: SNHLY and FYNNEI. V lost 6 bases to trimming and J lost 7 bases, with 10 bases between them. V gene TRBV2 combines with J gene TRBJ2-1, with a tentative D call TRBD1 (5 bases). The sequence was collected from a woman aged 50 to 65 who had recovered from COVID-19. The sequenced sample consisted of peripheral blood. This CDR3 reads CASRVDSNEQFF. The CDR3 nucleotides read TGTGCCAGCAGGGTTGACAGTAATGAGCAGTTCTTC.